The present entry profiles one TCR beta chain with its context. The antigen is not known. These data belong to a study of cytomegalovirus exposure and HLA in healthy donors. General study results and limits: Trimming of TCR beta V- and J-genes showed a link, identified in a later analysis, to a missense DCLRE1C variant. An analysis that was carried out later associated 16,000 or so TCR beta sequences with HLA alleles at 0.05 false discovery rate. Most sequenced TCRs were rare (though some public TCRs occurred in many donors).

The PCR employed 60 Vbeta primers together with 13 Jbeta primers. Some clones are missing from TCRdb's copy, which holds only in-frame ones; the method was immunoSEQ multiplex PCR. The repertoire holds tens of thousands of clones, with approximately 71% as singletons. Per the germline V gene, CDR1 is LNHDA and CDR2 is SQIVND (reference sequence). Trimming took 7 bases from V and 4 from J, leaving 19 bases between them. CDR3 length equals 15 residues. Sequenced input: PBMCs. This sequence was found in a man aged 25-45 years in good health and CMV-seronegative. The genes are TRBV19 and TRBJ1-1, with D perhaps TRBD1 (5 bases). The CDR3, as DNA: TGTGCCAGTATAGCAGGGTCCACCTGGGGCACTGAAGCTTTCTTT. Encoded protein: CASIAGSTWGTEAFF. Together with reference TRBV19 and TRBJ1-1, the CDR3 gives the full variable domain: DGGITQSPKYLFRKEGQNVTLSCEQNLNHDAMYWYRQDPGQGLRLIYYSQIVNDFQKGDIAEGYSVSREKKESFPLTVTSAQKNPTAFYLCASIAGSTWGTEAFFGQGTRLTVV.